This TCR beta chain was sequenced in a study of a mutant IDH1 vaccine in newly diagnosed glioma. Across the whole study: At weeks 1, 3, 5, 7, 11, 15, 19 and 23, patients received a vaccination, eight in all.

The germline CDR1 and CDR2 sequences are WSHSY and SAAADI. CDR3 length equals 14 residues. Trimming cost V 5 bases and J 1 base, with 12 bases left between them. Assay: immunoSEQ multiplex PCR; the TCRdb copy retains only in-frame clones and omits some. The table records about 40,000 clones, over 80% of them present only once. Worth noting for this clone: Its antigen is as yet unknown.

Time point defined: week 11, during vaccination. Topical imiquimod was applied with each vaccine dose, which held 300 ug of mutant IDH1 20-mer peptide. Each astrocytoma in the donors was new, WHO grade 3 or 4, IDH1-mutant and ATRX-lost. The V gene is TRBV10-2, the J gene TRBJ2-7; the D is unclear. Specimen: PBMCs, collected from a glioma patient whose treatment included an IDH1 peptide vaccine. This TCR was sampled from a man in his forties or fifties with glioma. CDR3 coding DNA: TGCGCCAGCAGTAGCCGAAGGTATTCCTACGAGCAGTACTTC. This encodes CASSSRRYSYEQYF.